The 13 T cell receptor beta chains below come from one sample, sequenced in a study of blood T cell repertoires in COVID-19. Data came from immunoSEQ multiplex PCR; TCRdb stores just in-frame clones and leaves some out. Here the sample spans 25,000 to 30,000 clones, around 89% being singletons. The material sequenced was peripheral blood. The receptors were gathered from a human donor in a cohort sampled during active COVID-19.

The chain links TRBV30 to TRBJ1-5; 7 bases line up with TRBD1. The CDR3 has 14 amino acids. Unmatched junction bases numbered 8, after V lost 2 bases and J lost 7 bases. Germline-derived CDR1 and CDR2 are GTSNPN and SVGIG (reference sequence). In DNA, the CDR3 is TGTGCCTGGAGTATCACAGGGGTTGAGCAGCCCCAGCATTTT. Its translation is CAWSITGVEQPQHF.

The genes are TRBV11-2 and TRBJ2-1; 12 nucleotides agree with TRBD2. Germline CDR1 is SGHAT and CDR2 is FQNNGV. This CDR3 comprises 15 residues. Trimming removed 1 base from V and 9 bases from J; junction bases left unmatched: 4. The DNA of the CDR3 is TGTGCCAGCAGCTTAGGGCTAGCGGGGGGGTTTGAGCAGTTCTTC. Translated: CASSLGLAGGFEQFF.

This sequence joins TRBV23-1 and TRBJ2-6; 13 bases are a match to TRBD2. TRBV23-1 is labeled an ORF, and its function is uncertain. The CDR3 spans 17 residues. V lost 6 bases, J lost 2 bases, and 4 bases stayed unmatched. This chain's CDR3 is CASRPGTSGAGANVLTF. In DNA, the CDR3 is TGCGCCAGCAGACCCGGGACTAGCGGGGCTGGGGCCAACGTCCTGACTTTC.

CDR3 nucleotides: TGCAGTGCTAGTTCTTTTTCAGGGTCTATGAACACTGAAGCTTTCTTT. It codes for CSASSFSGSMNTEAFF. The genes are TRBV20-1 and TRBJ1-1; a weak D match, TRBD1 (5 bases). There are 16 residues in the CDR3. Germline CDR1 and CDR2: DFQATT and SNEGSKA (reference sequence). V was pared by 3 bases and J by 0 bases, with 17 bases between.

V is TRBV12-3 or TRBV12-4 and J is TRBJ2-1; a weak D match, TRBD2 (5 bases). The CDR3 runs to 11 residues. Deletions cut 10 bases from V and 9 bases from J, with 13 bases between. The CDR3: CAIRRRTEQFF. CDR3 bases: TGTGCCATCCGACGGAGGACTGAGCAGTTCTTC.

The CDR3 nucleotides read TGTGCCATCAGGGGCTTCACAGGGCTGAACACTGAAGCTTTCTTT. It specifies CAIRGFTGLNTEAFF. The chain couples TRBV10-3 to TRBJ1-1; TRBD1 is a possible D gene (6 bases). Trimming shortened V by 6 bases and J by 0 bases, and 14 bases separated the two germline ends. Germline V gene lookup returns CDR1 ENHRY and CDR2 SYGVKD. The CDR3 runs 15 residues.

This clone was found a few times. The chain has TRBV6-5 and TRBJ1-1; no clear D. Between the trimmed V and J ends, which lost 5 bases and 1 base, there was a span of 8 bases. CDR1 and CDR2 (germline): MNHEY, SVGAGI. This CDR3 comprises 13 residues. CDR3 region: CASSRHTNTEAFF. The CDR3 coding sequence is TGTGCCAGCAGTAGACATACGAACACTGAAGCTTTCTTT.

The rearrangement links TRBV2 to TRBJ2-5; D may be TRBD2 (7 bases). This CDR3 contains 13 residues. V was shortened by 0 bases and J by 12 bases, with 14 bases between the two germline ends. CDR1 and CDR2 from the germline V gene are SNHLY and FYNNEI. The CDR3, as DNA: TGTGCCAGCAGTGAAGCGCTTAGGGGGGGCGAGTACTTC. Translation: CASSEALRGGEYF.

The chain joins TRBV18 to TRBJ1-5, with TRBD1 identical over 9 bases. The CDR3 contains 16 residues. V lost 3 bases, J lost 7 bases, and 10 bases stayed unmatched. The germline CDR1 and CDR2 sequences are KGHSH and LQKENI. This chain's CDR3 is CASSPRGQGLGQPQHF. The CDR3 bases are TGTGCCAGCTCACCCAGGGGACAGGGTTTAGGACAGCCCCAGCATTTT.

This clone showed up just a few times. The chain combines TRBV19 with TRBJ2-1, with 9 nucleotides matching TRBD1. Germline-derived CDR1 and CDR2 are LNHDA and SQIVND (reference sequence). CDR3 length: 15 amino acids. The trim removed 3 bases at V and 6 bases at J, leaving 6 bases unmatched. The CDR3 DNA sequence: TGTGCCAGTAGTATTGGGACAGGGTCGGCCAATGAGCAGTTCTTC. This gives the protein CASSIGTGSANEQFF.

The chain has TRBV10-1 and TRBJ2-5, with 11 positions matching TRBD2. Germline values: CDR1 WNHNN, CDR2 SYGVQD (reference sequence). The V gene end was trimmed by 3 bases and the J gene end by 1 base; junction bases not matched to a gene: 4. This CDR3 comprises 16 residues. This CDR3 is CASSEGLAGLQETQYF. DNA for the CDR3: TGCGCCAGCAGTGAAGGACTAGCGGGCCTCCAAGAGACCCAGTACTTC.

Written as DNA, the CDR3 is TGTGCCAGCAGCCCAAGGACTAGCGGGGGAGCCAAAAACATTCAGTACTTC. Translating it yields CASSPRTSGGAKNIQYF. V and J are TRBV7-2 and TRBJ2-4; 13 bases align to TRBD2. The germline gives CDR1 SGHTA, CDR2 FQGNSA. The CDR3 covers 17 residues. V gave up 5 bases and J gave up 0 bases; unmatched junction bases: 4.

The chain joins TRBV30 to TRBJ1-2, with a weak D call TRBD1 (5 bases). Germline V gives CDR1 GTSNPN, CDR2 SVGIG (reference sequence). V was pared by 7 bases and J by 10 bases, with 16 bases between. The CDR3 sequence is 11 residues long. This CDR3 reads CASRGVLAYTF. In DNA form, the CDR3 reads TGTGCCTCCCGGGGGGTCTTAGCCTACACCTTC.